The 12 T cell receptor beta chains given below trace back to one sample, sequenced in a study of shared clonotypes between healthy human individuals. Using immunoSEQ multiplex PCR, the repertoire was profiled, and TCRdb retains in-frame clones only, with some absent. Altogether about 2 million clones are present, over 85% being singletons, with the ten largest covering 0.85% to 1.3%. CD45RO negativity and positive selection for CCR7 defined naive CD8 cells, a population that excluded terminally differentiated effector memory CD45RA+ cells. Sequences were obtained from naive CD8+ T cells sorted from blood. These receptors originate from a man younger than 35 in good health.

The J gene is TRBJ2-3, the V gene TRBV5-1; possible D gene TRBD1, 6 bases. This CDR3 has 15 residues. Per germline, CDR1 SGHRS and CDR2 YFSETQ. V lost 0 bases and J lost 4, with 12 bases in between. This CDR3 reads CASSLGYRDADTQYF. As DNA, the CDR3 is TGCGCCAGCAGCTTGGGGTACAGGGATGCAGATACGCAGTATTTT.

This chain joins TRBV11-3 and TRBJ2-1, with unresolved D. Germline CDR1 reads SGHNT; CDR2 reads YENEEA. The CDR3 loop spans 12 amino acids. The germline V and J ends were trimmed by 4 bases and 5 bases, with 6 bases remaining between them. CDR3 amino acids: CASSSGNNEQFF. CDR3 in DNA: TGTGCCAGCAGCTCAGGCAACAATGAGCAGTTCTTC.

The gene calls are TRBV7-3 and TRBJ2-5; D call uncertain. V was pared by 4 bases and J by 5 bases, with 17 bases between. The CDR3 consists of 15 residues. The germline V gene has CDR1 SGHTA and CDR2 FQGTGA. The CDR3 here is CASSSGPYQMETQYF. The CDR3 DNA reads TGTGCCAGCAGCTCCGGCCCCTACCAGATGGAGACCCAGTACTTC.

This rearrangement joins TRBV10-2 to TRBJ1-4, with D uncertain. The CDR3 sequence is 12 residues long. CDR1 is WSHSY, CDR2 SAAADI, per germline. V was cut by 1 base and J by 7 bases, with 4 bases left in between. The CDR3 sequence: CASSEWGEKLFF. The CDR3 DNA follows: TGCGCCAGCAGTGAGTGGGGTGAAAAACTGTTTTTT.

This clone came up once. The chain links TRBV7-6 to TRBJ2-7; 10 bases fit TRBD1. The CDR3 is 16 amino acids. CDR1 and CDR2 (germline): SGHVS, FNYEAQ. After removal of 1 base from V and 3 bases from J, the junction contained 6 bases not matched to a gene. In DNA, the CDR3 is TGTGCCAGCAGCTTAGGTCATGGGACAGGGGACTACGAGCAGTACTTC. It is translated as CASSLGHGTGDYEQYF.

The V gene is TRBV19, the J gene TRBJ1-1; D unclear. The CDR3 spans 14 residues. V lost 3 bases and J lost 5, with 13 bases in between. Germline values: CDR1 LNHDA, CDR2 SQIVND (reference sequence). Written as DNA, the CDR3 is TGTGCCAGTAGTATCTTTAGGGAAAGTACTGAAGCTTTCTTT. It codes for CASSIFRESTEAFF.

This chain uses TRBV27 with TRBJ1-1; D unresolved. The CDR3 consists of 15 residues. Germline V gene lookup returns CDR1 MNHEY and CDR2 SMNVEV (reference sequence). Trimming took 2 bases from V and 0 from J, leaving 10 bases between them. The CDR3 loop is CASSLHPRLNTEAFF. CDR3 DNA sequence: TGTGCCAGCAGTTTACACCCCAGGTTGAACACTGAAGCTTTCTTT.

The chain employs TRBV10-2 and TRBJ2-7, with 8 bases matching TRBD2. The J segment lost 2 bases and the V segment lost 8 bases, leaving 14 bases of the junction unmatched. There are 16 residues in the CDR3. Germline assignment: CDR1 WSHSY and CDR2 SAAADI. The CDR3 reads CASFSAEAGETYEQYF. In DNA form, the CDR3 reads TGCGCCAGCTTCTCCGCAGAAGCGGGGGAGACCTACGAGCAGTACTTC.

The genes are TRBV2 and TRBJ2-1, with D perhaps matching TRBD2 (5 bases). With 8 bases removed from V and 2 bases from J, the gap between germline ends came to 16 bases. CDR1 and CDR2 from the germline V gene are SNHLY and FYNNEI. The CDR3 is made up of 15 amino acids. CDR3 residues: CASLPGMVPYNEQFF. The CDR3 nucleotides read TGTGCCAGCCTCCCGGGAATGGTACCCTACAATGAGCAGTTCTTC.

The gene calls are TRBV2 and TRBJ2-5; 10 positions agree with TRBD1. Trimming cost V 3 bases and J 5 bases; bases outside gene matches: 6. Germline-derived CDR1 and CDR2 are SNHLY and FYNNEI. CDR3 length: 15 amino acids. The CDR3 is CASSDRTGGWETQYF. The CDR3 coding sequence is TGTGCCAGCAGTGACCGGACAGGGGGGTGGGAGACCCAGTACTTC.

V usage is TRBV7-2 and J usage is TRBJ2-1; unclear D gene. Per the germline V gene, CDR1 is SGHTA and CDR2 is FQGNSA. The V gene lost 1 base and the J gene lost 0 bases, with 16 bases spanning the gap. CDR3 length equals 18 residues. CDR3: CASSLGRARHSSYNEQFF. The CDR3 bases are TGTGCCAGCAGCTTAGGTCGTGCGCGGCACAGCTCCTACAATGAGCAGTTCTTC.

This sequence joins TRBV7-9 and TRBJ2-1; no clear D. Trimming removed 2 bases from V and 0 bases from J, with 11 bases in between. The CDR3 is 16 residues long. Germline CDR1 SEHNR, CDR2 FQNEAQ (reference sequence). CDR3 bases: TGTGCCAGCAGCTTACCATATAACAGCTCCTACAATGAGCAGTTCTTC. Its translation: CASSLPYNSSYNEQFF.